The text below deals with one T cell receptor (beta chain). It lacks a known antigen. Base qualities are not provided; no much larger clone lies one nucleotide away. The junction shows trimming of 4 bases on V and 5 bases on J, and the gene matches do not reach 5 bases of it. The CDR3 spans 14 residues, from the cysteine through the phenylalanine. Only CDR3 DNA remains: 42 bases, in frame from the first base. The germline V gene (reference sequence) supplies CDR1 SEHNR and CDR2 FQNEAQ. Receptor libraries were prepared by 5' RACE. TCRdb names NextSeq 500 as the instrument used. Unique molecular identifiers were attached to individual cDNA molecules in the TCR library protocol so that sequencing error and PCR bias could be corrected. Sequencing covered both TCR alpha and beta chains, and within each sample the abundances of alpha and beta sequences were tightly co-correlated. In the source study's methods: Decombinator V4 was used to annotate the V gene, J gene and CDR3 of the TCR sequences. Expanded TCRs were defined as changing significantly between any two time points under a Poisson model with p below 0.0001. TCR abundances were normalised to the total number of TCRs sequenced in each sample and reported as counts per million. MAIT TCRs were defined by TRAV1-2 paired with TRAJ12, TRAJ20 or TRAJ33, and iNKT TCRs by TRAV10 paired with TRAJ18. VDJdb, accessed 1 November 2021, was searched for CMV, EBV and SARS-CoV-2 annotated TCRs, with TCRs annotated for multiple antigens excluded. TCRdb reprocessing: public reads trimmed at Q25 with fastp, clones called with MiXCR, in-frame beta chains kept. When rows share a CDR3 protein, they turn into one entry using the most common DNA and genes. The V and J calls and clone size come from TCRdb's table, not from the authors' own analysis. For this sample the table gives around 26,000 distinct CDR3 sequences, of which around 4.5% were detected only once. The leading ten clones occupy approximately 5.6% of the sample.

A case-control design nested within a healthcare worker cohort in London, UK, was used, with weekly nasopharyngeal swab PCR tests and blood sampling performed. Between 23 and 31 March 2020, the week of the UK lockdown, healthcare workers were enrolled and then followed up weekly for as long as 16 weeks. This entry is derived from a study of early T cells in non-severe SARS-CoV-2 infection (dated by TCRdb to 2020 to 2023). Turning to the overall study: Because TCR sequencing relied on bulk RNA taken from unsorted whole blood, pairing of alpha and beta chains was not possible.

Broader findings and caveats from the paper: VDJdb matching was skewed toward anti-spike CD8 responses and likely underestimated virus-specific expansions by missing private and CD4 specificities.

The specimen sequenced was whole blood. The V and J genes are TRBV7-9 and TRBJ2-1; 7 bases in the junction line up with TRBD2. The receptor's source is an adult who was a healthcare worker with PCR-confirmed SARS-CoV-2 infection or an uninfected control (not recorded which). Here the CDR3 is given as CASSSGGSDNEQFF. The nucleotide sequence reads TGTGCCAGCAGCTCCGGGGGGAGTGACAATGAGCAGTTCTTC.